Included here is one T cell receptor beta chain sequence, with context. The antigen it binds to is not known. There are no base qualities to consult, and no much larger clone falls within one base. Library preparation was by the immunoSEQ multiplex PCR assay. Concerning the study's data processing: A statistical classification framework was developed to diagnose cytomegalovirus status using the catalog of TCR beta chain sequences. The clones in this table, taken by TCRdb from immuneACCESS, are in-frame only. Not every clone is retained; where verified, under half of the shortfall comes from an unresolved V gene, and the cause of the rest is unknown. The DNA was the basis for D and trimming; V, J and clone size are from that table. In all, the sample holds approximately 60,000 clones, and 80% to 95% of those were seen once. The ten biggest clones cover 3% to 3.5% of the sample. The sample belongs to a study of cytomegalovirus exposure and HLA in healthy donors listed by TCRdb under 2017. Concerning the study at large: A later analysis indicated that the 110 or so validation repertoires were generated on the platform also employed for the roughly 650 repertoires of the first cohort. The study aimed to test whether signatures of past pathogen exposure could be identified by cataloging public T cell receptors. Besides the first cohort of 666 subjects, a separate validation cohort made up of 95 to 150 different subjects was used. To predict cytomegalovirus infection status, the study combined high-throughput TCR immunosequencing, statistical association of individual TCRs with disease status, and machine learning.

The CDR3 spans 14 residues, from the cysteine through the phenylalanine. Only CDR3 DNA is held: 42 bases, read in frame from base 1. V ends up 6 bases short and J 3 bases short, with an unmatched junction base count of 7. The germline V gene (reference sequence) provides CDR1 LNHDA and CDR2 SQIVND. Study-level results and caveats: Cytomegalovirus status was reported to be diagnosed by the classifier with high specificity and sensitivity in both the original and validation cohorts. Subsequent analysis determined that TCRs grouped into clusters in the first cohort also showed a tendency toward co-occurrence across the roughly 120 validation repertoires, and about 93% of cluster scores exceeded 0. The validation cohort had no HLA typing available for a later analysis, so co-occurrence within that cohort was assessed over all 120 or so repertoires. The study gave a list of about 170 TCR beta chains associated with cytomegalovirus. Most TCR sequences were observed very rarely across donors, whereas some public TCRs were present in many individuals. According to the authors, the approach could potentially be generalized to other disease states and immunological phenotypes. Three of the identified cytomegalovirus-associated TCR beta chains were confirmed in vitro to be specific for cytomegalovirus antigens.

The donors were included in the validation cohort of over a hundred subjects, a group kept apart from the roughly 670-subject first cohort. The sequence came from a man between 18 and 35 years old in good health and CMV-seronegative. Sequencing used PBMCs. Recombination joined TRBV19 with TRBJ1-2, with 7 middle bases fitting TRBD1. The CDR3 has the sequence CASSPLGTDYGYTF. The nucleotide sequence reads TGTGCCAGTAGCCCGTTAGGGACAGACTATGGCTACACCTTC.